This entry lists 28 T cell receptor beta chains sequenced from one sample in a study of OX40 agonist ivuxolimab in advanced cancers. The data were produced by immunoSEQ multiplex PCR, yet TCRdb's version contains in-frame clones alone and is incomplete. The sample includes some 83,000 clones, roughly 85% of them seen just once. Here the sequenced sample was CD4+ or CD8+ T cells sorted from blood, taken in a trial of the OX40 agonist ivuxolimab. These receptors came from an adult with an advanced solid tumor such as melanoma, head and neck, liver or kidney cancer.

The V and J genes are TRBV9 and TRBJ2-3; 7 bases match TRBD1. V was clipped by 2 bases and J by 4 bases; unmatched bases: 4. The V gene's germline CDR1 is SGDLS and CDR2 YYNGEE. This CDR3 comprises 14 residues. DNA for the CDR3: TGTGCCAGCAGCGTGACCACAGGGGCAGATACGCAGTATTTT. Protein product: CASSVTTGADTQYF.

This sequence joins TRBV6-5 and TRBJ2-7; 14 bases agree with TRBD2. CDR3 length: 14 residues. Germline CDR1 is MNHEY and CDR2 is SVGAGI. The trim removed 6 bases at V and 4 bases at J, leaving 2 bases unmatched. The chain's CDR3 is CASRWTSGRYEQYF. As DNA, the CDR3 is TGTGCCAGCAGATGGACTAGCGGGAGGTACGAGCAGTACTTC.

This clone was picked up a small number of times. The chain is built from TRBV18 and TRBJ1-1, with D hard to call. Germline V gives CDR1 KGHSH, CDR2 LQKENI. V lost 4 bases to trimming and J lost 5 bases, with 8 bases between them. This CDR3 has 12 residues. CDR3 bases: TGTGCCAGCTCACAAGGGAGTACTGAAGCTTTCTTT. As protein: CASSQGSTEAFF. Supplemented by reference TRBV18 and TRBJ1-1, the full variable domain reads NAGVMQNPRHLVRRRGQEARLRCSPMKGHSHVYWYRQLPEEGLKFMVYLQKENIIDESGMPKERFSAEFPKEGPSILRIQQVVRGDSAAYFCASSQGSTEAFFGQGTRLTVV.

The gene calls are TRBV5-1 and TRBJ1-1; 9 bases are shared with TRBD1. V lost 3 bases and J lost 4; bases outside the gene matches: 4. Germline V gives CDR1 SGHRS, CDR2 YFSETQ. The CDR3 has 14 residues. CDR3 nucleotides: TGCGCCAGCAGCTGGGGGACAGGGAGCACTGAAGCTTTCTTT. It is translated as CASSWGTGSTEAFF.

The chain joins TRBV28 to TRBJ1-2; D remains unclear. V was shortened by 4 bases and J by 0 bases, with 6 bases between the two germline ends. CDR1 is MDHEN, CDR2 SYDVKM, per germline. CDR3 length: 13 residues. CDR3 protein: CASSSGTNYGYTF. The CDR3 DNA reads TGTGCCAGCAGTTCGGGAACTAACTATGGCTACACCTTC.

The CDR3 spells CASRAEYGYTF. The CDR3 bases are TGTGCCAGCAGGGCCGAGTATGGCTACACCTTC. The chain employs TRBV7-6 and TRBJ1-2; no firm D call. Germline CDR1 and CDR2: SGHVS and FNYEAQ. The CDR3 has 11 amino acids. The V end was cut by 6 bases, the J end by 5 bases, with 7 bases between.

This sequence joins TRBV5-1 and TRBJ2-5, with D hard to call. Germline values: CDR1 SGHRS, CDR2 YFSETQ. The CDR3 is made up of 14 amino acids. V was clipped by 0 bases and J by 7 bases, with 13 bases between them. The CDR3 sequence: CASSLGSGFTTQYF. The CDR3 nucleotides are TGCGCCAGCAGCTTGGGGTCGGGTTTTACGACCCAGTACTTC. The full variable domain, in which reference TRBV5-1 and TRBJ2-5 provide the parts outside the CDR3, is KAGVTQTPRYLIKTRGQQVTLSCSPISGHRSVSWYQQTPGQGLQFLFEYFSETQRNKGNFPGRFSGRQFSNSRSEMNVSTLELGDSALYLCASSLGSGFTTQYFGPGTRLLVL.

This clone was seen only once. This sequence joins TRBV27 and TRBJ2-7; 7 nucleotides align to TRBD1. The CDR3 has 14 amino acids. Germline CDR1 reads MNHEY; CDR2 reads SMNVEV (reference sequence). Trimming at V came to 5 bases and at J to 2 bases, leaving 6 bases not matched to a gene. Here the CDR3 DNA reads TGTGCCAGCAGTATCTCGACAGGGCCCTACGAGCAGTACTTC. Protein sequence: CASSISTGPYEQYF.

This clone was seen just once. V usage is TRBV29-1 and J usage is TRBJ2-5, with a possible D match to TRBD2 (7 bases). Per the germline V gene, CDR1 is SQVTM and CDR2 is ANQGSEA. This CDR3 is 13 amino acids long. Deletions cut 4 bases from V and 5 bases from J, with 14 bases between. CDR3 DNA: TGCAGCGTTGGGGGGGGCCTGGGGGAGACCCAGTACTTC. This sequence encodes CSVGGGLGETQYF.

This clone appeared once. This rearrangement joins TRBV6-1 to TRBJ2-3, with a possible D match to TRBD1 (5 bases). Trimming cost V 6 bases and J 5 bases, with 9 bases left between them. The CDR3 spans 12 residues. Germline values: CDR1 MNHNS, CDR2 SASEGT. DNA of the CDR3: TGTGCCAGCAGCCCACAGGTAGATACGCAGTATTTT. It specifies CASSPQVDTQYF.

This clone was seen a handful of times. The rearrangement links TRBV15 to TRBJ2-7; 8 positions match TRBD1. The J segment lost 6 bases and the V segment lost 1 base, leaving 11 bases of the junction unmatched. The CDR3 runs to 16 residues. Looked up from germline, CDR1 is LNHNV and CDR2 is YYDKDF (reference sequence). CDR3 coding DNA: TGTGCCACCAGCAGAGGAGGGGGGACAGGACTTTCCGAGCAGTACTTC. The encoded protein is CATSRGGGTGLSEQYF.

The chain uses TRBV2 and TRBJ2-5; no firm D call. Trimming removed 6 bases from V and 2 bases from J, with 10 bases in between. This CDR3 contains 13 residues. CDR1 and CDR2 (germline): SNHLY, FYNNEI. This CDR3 reads CASSGRTQETQYF. The DNA of the CDR3 is TGTGCCAGCAGCGGTAGAACACAAGAGACCCAGTACTTC.

V and J are TRBV7-8 and TRBJ1-2, with TRBD1 identical over 8 bases. The V gene's germline CDR1 is SGHVS and CDR2 FQNEAQ. This CDR3 contains 13 residues. V trimming: 5 bases; J trimming: 6 bases; junction bases outside the gene matches: 5. This chain's CDR3 is CASSLRGRDGYTF. CDR3 DNA: TGTGCCAGCAGCCTCAGGGGGCGGGATGGCTACACCTTC.

This clone was seen once. V usage is TRBV7-8 and J usage is TRBJ2-5, with a tentative D call TRBD2 (6 bases). Germline CDR1 SGHVS, CDR2 FQNEAQ. CDR3 length: 15 amino acids. V lost 0 bases to trimming and J lost 1 base, with 9 bases between them. CDR3 amino acids: CASSLAGGRQETQYF. CDR3 sequence (DNA): TGTGCCAGCAGCTTAGCGGGAGGACGCCAAGAGACCCAGTACTTC.

The chain is built from TRBV28 and TRBJ1-5, with D perhaps TRBD1 (5 bases). Germline values: CDR1 MDHEN, CDR2 SYDVKM. V shed 10 bases and J shed 2 bases, with 15 bases lying between them. CDR3 size: 14 residues. CDR3 sequence reads: CATKGLGGNQPQHF. CDR3 coding DNA: TGTGCCACCAAGGGACTTGGGGGCAATCAGCCCCAGCATTTT.

The chain is built from TRBV7-9 and TRBJ1-2, with 8 bases identical to TRBD1. CDR3 length equals 15 residues. Germline values: CDR1 SEHNR, CDR2 FQNEAQ (reference sequence). The trim removed 1 base at V and 4 bases at J, leaving 5 bases unmatched. The CDR3 spells CASSLDDRGVYGYTF. The DNA of the CDR3 is TGTGCCAGCAGCTTAGACGACAGGGGAGTCTATGGCTACACCTTC.

This chain joins TRBV14 and TRBJ2-3; 7 nucleotides align to TRBD2. J was trimmed by 1 base and V by 1 base; bases with no gene match: 5. Germline V gives CDR1 SGHDN, CDR2 FVKESK. The CDR3 has 16 residues. The CDR3 nucleotides read TGTGCCAGCAGCCAAGCCTTAAGCGGGGGCACAGATACGCAGTATTTT. Translation gives CASSQALSGGTDTQYF.

This rearrangement joins TRBV7-2 to TRBJ2-7, with D possibly TRBD1 on 5 matching bases. The germline V gene encodes CDR1 SGHTA and CDR2 FQGNSA. The CDR3 is 14 amino acids. Deletions cut 1 base from V and 1 base from J, with 8 bases between. CDR3 amino acids: CASSLEGNSYEQYF. The CDR3 bases are TGTGCCAGCAGCTTAGAGGGGAATTCCTACGAGCAGTACTTC.

This clone was seen only once. The chain joins TRBV6-5 to TRBJ2-6; 7 bases fit TRBD1. V was clipped by 0 bases and J by 2 bases; unmatched bases: 1. Germline V gene lookup returns CDR1 MNHEY and CDR2 SVGAGI. The CDR3 is 16 amino acids. The DNA of the CDR3 is TGTGCCAGCAGTTACTCTGACAGGGCTGGGGCCAACGTCCTGACTTTC. This sequence encodes CASSYSDRAGANVLTF.

The CDR3 nucleotides are TGTGCCAGCAGTGAATTAGAAGGGGGCCGGTTCTTC. Translated: CASSELEGGRFF. The chain joins TRBV25-1 to TRBJ2-1; the match to TRBD1 covers 7 bases. Germline V gene sequence: CDR1 MGHDK, CDR2 SYGVNS. The CDR3 runs 12 residues. Trimming at V came to 1 base and at J to 15 bases, leaving 6 bases not matched to a gene.

The chain joins TRBV27 to TRBJ2-3, with D possibly TRBD2 on 6 matching bases. The CDR3 loop spans 16 amino acids. Germline V gene sequence: CDR1 MNHEY, CDR2 SMNVEV (reference sequence). Trimming stripped 5 bases from V and 0 bases from J, with 15 bases between. CDR3 sequence reads: CASSLIAAPSTDTQYF. Written as DNA, the CDR3 is TGTGCCAGCAGTCTGATAGCGGCCCCTAGCACAGATACGCAGTATTTT.

Turning to this clone: Other DNA sequences from this sample encode an identical CDR3 as well. The CDR3 is CASSLAGGGSYEQYF. In nucleotides, the CDR3 is TGTGCCAGCAGCCTGGCGGGCGGGGGGTCCTACGAGCAGTACTTC. V gene TRBV28 combines with J gene TRBJ2-7; 8 nucleotides align to TRBD2. The CDR3 runs to 15 residues. Germline CDR1 and CDR2: MDHEN and SYDVKM. V shed 6 bases, J shed 1 base, and the junction held 8 bases outside the gene matches. The complete variable domain, with remaining parts taken from reference TRBV28 and TRBJ2-7, reads DVKVTQSSRYLVKRTGEKVFLECVQDMDHENMFWYRQDPGLGLRLIYFSYDVKMKEKGDIPEGYSVSREKKERFSLILESASTNQTSMYLCASSLAGGGSYEQYFGPGTRLTVT.

This clone was seen just once. The J gene is TRBJ2-1, the V gene TRBV14; D may be TRBD1 (5 bases). Germline CDR1 SGHDN, CDR2 FVKESK. Between the trimmed V and J ends, which lost 2 bases and 9 bases, there was a span of 8 bases. The CDR3 loop spans 12 amino acids. The CDR3 coding sequence is TGTGCCAGCAGCCAACAGGGTTTTGAGCAGTTCTTC. Encoded protein: CASSQQGFEQFF.

This clone was seen only a few times. This rearrangement joins TRBV19 to TRBJ2-3; the D is unclear. CDR1 and CDR2 (germline): LNHDA, SQIVND (reference sequence). The V end was cut by 8 bases, the J end by 0 bases, with 12 bases between. This CDR3 has 14 amino acids. As DNA, the CDR3 is TGTGCCAGTTACGGCGGAGCCAGCACAGATACGCAGTATTTT. Encoded protein: CASYGGASTDTQYF.

This chain links TRBV7-2 with TRBJ2-3; D is unresolved. In germline, CDR1 is SGHTA, CDR2 FQGNSA. V lost 7 bases and J lost 1, with 9 bases in between. The CDR3 contains 13 residues. Here the CDR3 reads CASKGWGTDTQYF. The CDR3 DNA follows: TGTGCCAGCAAGGGTTGGGGCACAGATACGCAGTATTTT.

This chain uses TRBV28 with TRBJ1-4; D is possibly TRBD1 (6 bases). CDR3 size: 16 residues. Trimming shortened V by 5 bases and J by 4 bases, and 17 bases separated the two germline ends. CDR1 and CDR2 from the germline V gene are MDHEN and SYDVKM. CDR3 sequence reads: CASSPPRQALNEKLFF. CDR3 sequence (DNA): TGTGCCAGCAGTCCCCCCCGACAGGCTCTTAATGAAAAACTGTTTTTT.

V gene TRBV19 combines with J gene TRBJ1-2, with 10 bases that match TRBD1. Germline V lookup: CDR1 LNHDA, CDR2 SQIVND (reference sequence). This CDR3 comprises 16 residues. V was clipped by 3 bases and J by 2 bases; unmatched bases: 6. The CDR3 DNA is TGTGCCAGTAGTATCGGGACAGGGGAAGCCAACTATGGCTACACCTTC. This gives the protein CASSIGTGEANYGYTF.

This rearrangement joins TRBV28 to TRBJ2-6; no clear D. This CDR3 has 14 residues. CDR1 MDHEN and CDR2 SYDVKM come from the germline V gene. Here the CDR3 DNA reads TGTGCGGTTACAAGGCTCCCTGGGGCCAACGTCCTGACTTTC. The encoded protein is CAVTRLPGANVLTF.